These T cell receptor beta chains were read from a single sample in a study of blood T cells in healthy people across ages. TCRdb re-derived calls from the 5' RACE reads in MiXCR, one entry per CDR3 protein. The sample contains about 590,000 distinct CDR3 sequences, roughly 30% of which appear only once. What was sequenced was blood. The receptors stem from a woman older than 75 in good health. Each CDR3 is given with its conserved first and last residue. Each record gives: V gene, J gene, D gene, clone size, CDR3 DNA, CDR3 protein. A D gene is named only where the DNA matches it firmly. Not all rows give a size; the values are once, few, many and, for expanded clones, a class.

TRBV14	TRBJ2-5	TRBD1	.	TGTGCCAGCAGTCAGACAGGGAATGAAGAGACCCAGTACTTC	CASSQTGNEETQYF
TRBV4-2	TRBJ2-1	TRBD2	.	TGTGCCAGCAGCCCCGAACTAGCGGGCTCCTACAATGAGCAGTTCTTC	CASSPELAGSYNEQFF
TRBV20-1	TRBJ1-5	.	many	TGCAGTGCTGGGGGGGCTAGCAATCAGCCCCAGCATTTT	CSAGGASNQPQHF
TRBV5-1	TRBJ2-1	.	.	TGCGCCAGCAGCTTGGCCGGGAGCAAAGAGACCCAGTTCTTC	CASSLAGSKETQFF
TRBV20-1	TRBJ2-4	.	.	TGCAGTGCGTATGGGACTTACCTAGCCAAAAACATTCAGTACTTC	CSAYGTYLAKNIQYF
TRBV11-2	TRBJ1-2	.	few	TGTGCCAGCAGCCCAGGAGGGTTGCATGGCTACACCTTC	CASSPGGLHGYTF
TRBV20-1	TRBJ2-5	TRBD2	many	TGCAGTGCTACAGCGGCTAGCGGGTCACAAGAGACCCAGTACTTC	CSATAASGSQETQYF
TRBV5-5	TRBJ1-6	TRBD1	few	TGTGCCAGCAGCAGGGGGACAGGGGATGACACCCTCCACTTT	CASSRGTGDDTLHF
TRBV6-5	TRBJ1-1	TRBD1	.	TGTGCCAGCAGTTTGGACAGGGTGAGGACTGAAGCTTTCTTT	CASSLDRVRTEAFF
TRBV9	TRBJ1-4	TRBD1	.	TGTGCCAGCAGCACGGGGGGACAGACTAATGAAAAACTGTTTTTT	CASSTGGQTNEKLFF
TRBV4-1	TRBJ2-1	TRBD2	many	TGCGCCAGCAGCCTCCGACTAGCGGGGGGGCCTGAGCAGTTCTTC	CASSLRLAGGPEQFF
TRBV5-6	TRBJ2-1	TRBD1	many	TGTGCCAGCAGCTTGGTTACAGGGGGATACAATGAGCAGTTCTTC	CASSLVTGGYNEQFF
TRBV25-1	TRBJ1-3	TRBD1	few	TGTGCCAGCAGTGACCTCCGGACAGGGGGCTTTGGAAACACCATATATTTT	CASSDLRTGGFGNTIYF
TRBV7-2	TRBJ2-5	TRBD1	.	TGTGCCAGCAGCTTCCCGCGACAGGGGGCTTTAGAGACCCAGTACTTC	CASSFPRQGALETQYF
TRBV5-1	TRBJ2-3	.	many	TGCGCCAGCAGCTTGTCCAGGTTGGCAGATACGCAGTATTTT	CASSLSRLADTQYF
TRBV12-3/TRBV12-4	TRBJ2-3	.	.	TGCGCCAGCAGTCCCGGAACCGGGGCCTTCACAGATACGCGGTATTTT	CASSPGTGAFTDTRYF
TRBV28	TRBJ2-7	TRBD2	many	TGTGCCACCAGAAATGGGGGGGGAGAGTCCTACGAGCAGTACTTC	CATRNGGGESYEQYF
TRBV7-3	TRBJ1-1	.	many	TGTGCCAGCAGCTTAACCGCAGGGTCCGGGAAGGCTTTCTTT	CASSLTAGSGKAFF
TRBV7-3	TRBJ2-3	.	.	TGTGCCAGCAGCTTATTCACGGGAGTGGCAGATACGCAGTATTTT	CASSLFTGVADTQYF
TRBV10-3	TRBJ2-1	TRBD1	.	TGTGCCATCAGAAACACTGACAGGGGTGGCTATGAGCAGTTCTTC	CAIRNTDRGGYEQFF
TRBV20-1	TRBJ2-1	.	.	TGCAGTGCCCCATTGACTAGAGGAGAGACCCAGTTCTTC	CSAPLTRGETQFF
TRBV30	TRBJ2-6	.	.	TGTGCCTGGAAACGCTTCGGGGCTGGGGCCAACGTCCTGACTTTC	CAWKRFGAGANVLTF
TRBV7-9	TRBJ2-7	.	many	TGTGCCAGCAGCTTAGGATTCCGGGACATCTACGAGCAGTACTTC	CASSLGFRDIYEQYF
TRBV29-1	TRBJ2-1	TRBD1	many	TGCAGCGTTGAAAGCGAGGGGGCGGCCCCTCAGTTCTTC	CSVESEGAAPQFF
TRBV25-1	TRBJ2-6	TRBD1	many	TGTGCCAGCAGTGAACCGGGACAGGGCCCTGTTTTAGGGGCCAACGTCCTGACTTTC	CASSEPGQGPVLGANVLTF
TRBV5-1	TRBJ2-3	.	.	TGCGCCAGCAGCTTAAGAGCGGTCACAGATACGCGGTATTTT	CASSLRAVTDTRYF
TRBV6-1	TRBJ2-3	TRBD2	few	TGTGCCAGCAGTCCTCTAGCGGGGGGACCAGATACGCAGTATTTT	CASSPLAGGPDTQYF
TRBV5-4	TRBJ2-7	.	many	TGTGCCAGCAGCTTTAAGGGGCCCTTTCCCTACGAGCAGTACTTC	CASSFKGPFPYEQYF
TRBV7-2	TRBJ2-1	.	.	TGTGCCAGCAGCTTAGCGGGGACTCCCGTAAACGAGATGGAGTTCTTC	CASSLAGTPVNEMEFF
TRBV30	TRBJ2-3	.	many	TGTGCCTGCCAGGGTTCGACCACAGATACGCAGTATTTT	CACQGSTTDTQYF
TRBV30	TRBJ2-5	.	.	TGTGCCTGGAGTGTAGGTCCGATGGGGCAGGCCATGGGGACCCAGTACTTC	CAWSVGPMGQAMGTQYF
TRBV29-1	TRBJ2-1	.	.	TGCAGCGTTGAAAGGCGGAGTAATGAGCAGTTCTTC	CSVERRSNEQFF
TRBV20-1	TRBJ1-4	.	many	TGCAGTGCGTTACAGGCTCGGGCTAATGAAAAACTGTTTTTT	CSALQARANEKLFF
TRBV29-1	TRBJ1-1	.	.	TGCAGCGTTGAGAGGGGGGAAGCTTTCTTT	CSVERGEAFF
TRBV6-5	TRBJ1-1	TRBD1	few	TGTGCCAGCAGTTACGACAGGGGGCTGGAAGCTTTCTTT	CASSYDRGLEAFF
TRBV12-3/TRBV12-4	TRBJ1-2	TRBD1	many	TGTGCCAGCAGTTTAGGAAGGGGGCCTTATGGCTACACCTTC	CASSLGRGPYGYTF
TRBV28	TRBJ1-2	.	.	TGTGCCAGCAGTTTATTTCTGGGAAACTATGGCTACACCTTC	CASSLFLGNYGYTF
TRBV18	TRBJ2-1	TRBD2	.	TGTGCCAGCTCACCGAGACTAGCGGGGACCTACAATGAGCAGTTCTTC	CASSPRLAGTYNEQFF
TRBV7-9	TRBJ2-1	.	few	TGTGCCAGCAGCTTAGGGGGAAAAGAGACCCAGTTCTTC	CASSLGGKETQFF
TRBV9	TRBJ1-1	.	few	TGTGCCAGCAGCGTAGGGAATCTGAACACTGAAGCTTTCTTT	CASSVGNLNTEAFF
TRBV29-1	TRBJ2-1	TRBD2	.	TGCAGCGTTGGGGCGGGGGACCACTACAATGAGCAGTTCTTC	CSVGAGDHYNEQFF
TRBV5-1	TRBJ1-2	TRBD1	many	TGCGCCAGCAGCTGGACAGGGGCGAGCAACTATGGCTACACCTTC	CASSWTGASNYGYTF
TRBV29-1	TRBJ2-7	.	many	TGCAGCGCTATGGACACCGAGCAGTACTTC	CSAMDTEQYF
TRBV5-1	TRBJ1-2	.	many	TGCGCCAGCAGCCGGACAGACCCAAGCGTGGAAGGCTACACCTTC	CASSRTDPSVEGYTF
TRBV4-2	TRBJ2-5	.	.	TGTGCCAGCAGCCACGGACTTGCAGGGCAAGAGACCCAGTACTTC	CASSHGLAGQETQYF
TRBV7-9	TRBJ1-6	TRBD1	few	TGTGCCAGCAGCAAAACAGGGGGATCACCCCTCCACTTT	CASSKTGGSPLHF
TRBV6-2/TRBV6-3	TRBJ2-1	.	many	TGTGCCAGCAGACAGATCAGTGAGCAGTTCTTC	CASRQISEQFF
TRBV12-3/TRBV12-4	TRBJ2-7	.	.	TGTGCCAGCAGGGGTAGGGGCGTCTACGAGCAGTACTTC	CASRGRGVYEQYF
TRBV20-1	TRBJ2-7	.	many	TGCAGTGCTCGGACAGCTCCTTCCTACGAGCAGTACTTC	CSARTAPSYEQYF
TRBV6-2/TRBV6-3	TRBJ1-5	.	many	TGTGCCAGCAGTCAGCCTACAGGTCCCAATCAGCCCCAGCATTTT	CASSQPTGPNQPQHF
TRBV7-9	TRBJ2-7	TRBD1	many	TGTGCCAGCAGCCCATCGGGACAGGGGATCTACGAGCAGTACTTC	CASSPSGQGIYEQYF
TRBV7-9	TRBJ1-6	.	.	TGTGCCAGCAGCTTGGAGGCGGACGGCAGTTCACCCCTCCACTTT	CASSLEADGSSPLHF